A selection of T cell receptor beta chains follows, all from one sample in a study of blood T cell repertoires in COVID-19. Using immunoSEQ multiplex PCR, the repertoire was profiled, and TCRdb retains in-frame clones only, with some absent. The sample lists roughly 180,000 clones; under 85% were seen once. Sequencing was carried out using peripheral blood. These receptors were collected from a man between 60 and 75 years old who had recovered from COVID-19. CDR3s include the opening cysteine and the closing phenylalanine or tryptophan. Each record gives: V gene, D gene, clone size, J gene, CDR3 protein, CDR3 DNA. D genes are given only for firm matches. Rows may omit the clone size; those that give it use once, few, many or a size class.

V gene: TRBV10-3
D gene: .
clone size: .
J gene: TRBJ1-2
CDR3 protein: CATQEQQNYGYTF
CDR3 DNA: TGTGCCACCCAAGAACAGCAAAACTATGGCTACACCTTC

V gene: TRBV3-1/TRBV3-2
D gene: TRBD2
clone size: .
J gene: TRBJ2-5
CDR3 protein: CASSQDGLAGAYQETQYF
CDR3 DNA: TGTGCCAGCAGCCAAGATGGCCTAGCGGGGGCGTACCAAGAGACCCAGTACTTC

V gene: TRBV5-6
D gene: TRBD2
clone size: .
J gene: TRBJ2-4
CDR3 protein: CASSFLTSGGNIQYF
CDR3 DNA: TGTGCCAGCAGCTTCTTAACTAGCGGGGGAAACATTCAGTACTTC

V gene: TRBV30
D gene: .
clone size: .
J gene: TRBJ1-2
CDR3 protein: CAWSRQDSSGYTF
CDR3 DNA: TGTGCCTGGAGTCGACAGGATTCCAGCGGCTACACCTTC

V gene: TRBV29-1
D gene: TRBD1
clone size: .
J gene: TRBJ1-1
CDR3 protein: CSAAGQGNTEAFF
CDR3 DNA: TGCAGCGCCGCGGGACAGGGTAACACTGAAGCTTTCTTT

V gene: TRBV27
D gene: TRBD2
clone size: .
J gene: TRBJ2-4
CDR3 protein: CASSLFGVGGLAKNIQYF
CDR3 DNA: TGTGCCAGCAGTTTATTTGGGGTGGGAGGGCTAGCCAAAAACATTCAGTACTTC

V gene: TRBV5-5
D gene: .
clone size: once
J gene: TRBJ1-2
CDR3 protein: CASSLAGGRYYGYTF
CDR3 DNA: TGTGCCAGCAGCTTGGCGGGGGGCCGTTACTATGGCTACACCTTC

V gene: TRBV23-1
D gene: .
clone size: .
J gene: TRBJ1-1
CDR3 protein: CASSHRVLSFF
CDR3 DNA: TGCGCCAGCAGTCACAGGGTTCTATCTTTCTTT

V gene: TRBV14
D gene: .
clone size: once
J gene: TRBJ2-1
CDR3 protein: CASSHITTLSYNEQFF
CDR3 DNA: TGTGCCAGCAGCCATATCACTACCTTGTCCTACAATGAGCAGTTCTTC

V gene: TRBV6-5
D gene: .
clone size: .
J gene: TRBJ2-4
CDR3 protein: CASRGVAKNIQYF
CDR3 DNA: TGTGCCAGCAGAGGGGTTGCCAAAAACATTCAGTACTTC

V gene: TRBV6-5
D gene: .
clone size: .
J gene: TRBJ1-2
CDR3 protein: CASSYGAGYTF
CDR3 DNA: TGTGCCAGCAGTTACGGGGCTGGCTACACCTTC

V gene: TRBV4-3
D gene: TRBD2
clone size: .
J gene: TRBJ2-3
CDR3 protein: CASSQDIASGREGTQYF
CDR3 DNA: TGCGCCAGCAGCCAAGATATTGCTAGCGGGAGGGAGGGTACGCAGTATTTT

V gene: TRBV9
D gene: TRBD1
clone size: .
J gene: TRBJ1-1
CDR3 protein: CASSGTGGAEAFF
CDR3 DNA: TGTGCCAGCAGCGGAACAGGGGGGGCTGAAGCTTTCTTT

V gene: TRBV29-1
D gene: .
clone size: .
J gene: TRBJ1-1
CDR3 protein: CSATGTGTEAFF
CDR3 DNA: TGCAGCGCAACAGGGACGGGCACTGAAGCTTTCTTT

V gene: TRBV15
D gene: .
clone size: .
J gene: TRBJ1-5
CDR3 protein: CATSRRRDQPQHF
CDR3 DNA: TGTGCCACCAGCAGGAGGCGGGATCAGCCCCAGCATTTT

V gene: TRBV6-2/TRBV6-3
D gene: .
clone size: .
J gene: TRBJ2-5
CDR3 protein: CASRPSGDALETQYF
CDR3 DNA: TGTGCCAGCCGCCCCAGCGGTGACGCCCTTGAGACCCAGTACTTC

V gene: TRBV27
D gene: TRBD1
clone size: few
J gene: TRBJ1-5
CDR3 protein: CASSATPGGQPQHF
CDR3 DNA: TGTGCCAGCAGTGCCACCCCAGGGGGCCAGCCCCAGCATTTT

V gene: TRBV20-1
D gene: .
clone size: .
J gene: TRBJ1-1
CDR3 protein: CSAPRTGEAFF
CDR3 DNA: TGCAGTGCTCCACGTACAGGGGAAGCTTTCTTT